Listed below are T cell receptor beta chains from one sample, sequenced in a study of T cell repertoires in cytomegalovirus infection. From the reads, TCRdb called clonotypes with MiXCR, one entry per CDR3 protein. The sample has 500,000 or so distinct CDR3 sequences, approximately 16% seen once. The sequencing sample was made of CD8+ T cells from PBMCs. These TCRs come from a human donor in good health (CMV status not recorded). Some clones in this sample may be carry-over from other donors' samples. The conserved cysteine and the conserved F or W are not part of the CDR3 here. The size field is filled for only some rows; it gives once, few, many or a size class.

j_gene,v_gene,len,abundance,CDR3aa
TRBJ1-4,TRBV6-1,10,many,ASSAPDSKLF
TRBJ1-4,TRBV6-5,13,many,ASSSIQGPSEKLF
TRBJ1-2,TRBV20-1,11,-,SARGDSNYGYT
TRBJ2-5,TRBV27,14,few,ASSLLAPGGSETQY
TRBJ2-5,TRBV11-3,12,-,ASSLRGDGETQY
TRBJ2-1,TRBV19,15,few,ASTLAGVGEGHNEQF
TRBJ2-7,TRBV7-2,11,many,ASHSGREYEQY
TRBJ2-1,TRBV7-9,13,many,ASSLPGQAIHEQF
TRBJ2-1,TRBV11-3,11,-,ASSNRLAEKQF
TRBJ2-4,TRBV3-1,13,few,ASSTRDTGANIQY
TRBJ2-7,TRBV27,14,many,ASSLSSAAGLYEQY
TRBJ2-7,TRBV28,12,many,ASSSSGREYEQY
TRBJ1-6,TRBV28,13,many,ASSSRELRLSPLH
TRBJ1-2,TRBV5-1,13,-,ASSLESNRHYGYT
TRBJ2-7,TRBV7-9,17,-,ASSPLTGTSGALSYEQY
TRBJ2-5,TRBV19,12,many,ASSLDTEGETQY
TRBJ2-6,TRBV6-1,11,-,ASSERVTLSTT
TRBJ2-7,TRBV20-1,12,few,SARKSGRKNEQY
TRBJ1-5,TRBV4-1,15,-,ASSQDLGGGSNQPQH
TRBJ1-1,TRBV23-1,9,-,ASSHSAGAF
TRBJ1-5,TRBV7-9,12,many,ASSSVGSNQPQH
TRBJ2-3,TRBV11-2,13,few,ASSQRGQSTDTQY
TRBJ1-6,TRBV11-2,14,many,ASSLVGTSYNSPLH
TRBJ2-3,TRBV7-9,14,many,ASSSNRDPSTDTQY
TRBJ2-3,TRBV6-1,12,-,ASSDADSTDTQY
TRBJ1-3,TRBV4-2,14,few,ASSLERSLSGNTIY
TRBJ2-2,TRBV6-6,14,-,ASSYGSGYTTGELF
TRBJ2-1,TRBV7-3,11,-,ASSSTGYNEQF
TRBJ2-1,TRBV27,13,-,ASRLAGGPVNEQF
TRBJ2-7,TRBV27,11,few,ASSDRAIYEQY
TRBJ2-1,TRBV5-6,13,few,ASSSGLAGAHEQF
TRBJ2-1,TRBV10-3,12,-,AISEKLGDYEQF
TRBJ1-5,TRBV7-8,20,many,ASSLEARTGVYLDNSNQPQH
TRBJ2-1,TRBV15,12,-,ATSRDRSDDEQF
TRBJ2-7,TRBV27,14,few,ASSLSKQGYSYEQY
TRBJ1-1,TRBV29-1,13,-,SDPFSQGQNTEAF
TRBJ1-3,TRBV6-1,14,few,ASSEARVISGNTIY
TRBJ2-3,TRBV7-8,15,many,ASSSHRQGGHTDTQY
TRBJ2-3,TRBV6-6,13,-,ASSYPLANTDTQY
TRBJ2-7,TRBV27,12,few,ASSYTGVSYEQY
TRBJ2-5,TRBV11-3,14,-,ASSVRLAGGDETQY
TRBJ2-7,TRBV30,11,few,AWGQGASYEQY
TRBJ2-1,TRBV12-3/TRBV12-4,13,few,ASSLERTAYNEQF
TRBJ2-7,TRBV13,13,few,ASSLGGLARNEQY
TRBJ2-7,TRBV5-1,14,once,ASSPSTGSTLWEQY
TRBJ1-1,TRBV28,13,many,ASSSSNFDRGEAF
TRBJ2-1,TRBV12-3/TRBV12-4,12,many,ASSLNGGHLPEF
TRBJ1-2,TRBV25-1,17,-,ASSGYLGTDGHSNYGYT
TRBJ2-7,TRBV29-1,12,many,SVESSGSSYEQY
TRBJ2-1,TRBV20-1,10,-,SARAGGYEQF
TRBJ2-1,TRBV27,16,-,ASRDTALRDPRSNEQF
TRBJ2-2,TRBV12-3/TRBV12-4,15,many,ASSFRATGYYTGELF
TRBJ2-7,TRBV11-2,12,many,ASSLKPGGHEQY